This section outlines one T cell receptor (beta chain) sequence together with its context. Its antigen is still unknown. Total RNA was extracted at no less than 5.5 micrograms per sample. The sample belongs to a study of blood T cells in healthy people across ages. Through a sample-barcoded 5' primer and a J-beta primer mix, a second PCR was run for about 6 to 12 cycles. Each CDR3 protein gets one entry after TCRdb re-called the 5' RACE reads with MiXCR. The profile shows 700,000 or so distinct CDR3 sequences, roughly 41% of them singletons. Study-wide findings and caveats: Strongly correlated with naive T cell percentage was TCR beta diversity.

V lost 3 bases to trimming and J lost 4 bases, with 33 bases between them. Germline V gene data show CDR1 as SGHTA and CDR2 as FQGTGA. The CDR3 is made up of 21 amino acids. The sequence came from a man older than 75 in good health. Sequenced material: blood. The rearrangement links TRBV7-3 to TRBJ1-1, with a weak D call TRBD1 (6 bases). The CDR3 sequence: CASSLPPRGGGPKVGTTEAFF. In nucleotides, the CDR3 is TGTGCCAGCAGCTTGCCCCCGAGGGGGGGGGGACCGAAGGTGGGGACCACTGAAGCTTTCTTT.